A single sample is the source of the 10 T cell receptor beta chains below, sequenced in a study of CD8 T cells in Susac syndrome. A quantity of about 0.5 to 1 ug RNA underwent reverse transcription using random hexamers. MiXCR was run by TCRdb on the immunoSEQ multiplex PCR reads, yielding one entry per CDR3 protein. The table shows 100,000 to 150,000 distinct CDR3 sequences, with about 93% occurring only once. Source material: CD8+ T cells from PBMCs. The receptors here all came from a human donor with Susac syndrome.

V usage is TRBV5-1 and J usage is TRBJ2-1; D is perhaps TRBD1 (5 bases). Trimming stripped 3 bases from V and 0 bases from J, with 16 bases between. Germline CDR1 SGHRS, CDR2 YFSETQ. The CDR3 consists of 17 residues. For the CDR3, the DNA is TGCGCCAGCAGCTCGCGCCCAGGGATCTACTCCTACAATGAGCAGTTCTTC. As protein: CASSSRPGIYSYNEQFF.

This clonotype has just one count. The chain employs TRBV6-5 and TRBJ1-1; D is unresolved. This CDR3 contains 15 residues. Trimming removed 2 bases from V and 2 bases from J, with 12 bases in between. The germline gives CDR1 MNHEY, CDR2 SVGAGI. The CDR3 DNA follows: TGTGCCAGCAGTTACAGGGAAGGGTTTAACACTGAAGCTTTCTTT. Translated, it gives CASSYREGFNTEAFF.

This chain joins TRBV19 and TRBJ2-1; 8 nucleotides agree with TRBD2. The V and J ends lost 3 bases and 2 bases, in that order; junction bases with no gene match: 3. CDR3 size: 15 residues. Germline CDR1 reads LNHDA; CDR2 reads SQIVND (reference sequence). The DNA of the CDR3 is TGTGCCAGTAGTATCGGACTAGCTACCTACAATGAGCAGTTCTTC. It is translated as CASSIGLATYNEQFF.

This chain uses TRBV6-2 or TRBV6-3 with TRBJ1-2; D gene ambiguous. Trimming took off 2 bases at V and 4 bases at J, with 14 bases between the two ends. Germline loops: CDR1 MNHEY, CDR2 SVGEGT. The CDR3 spans 15 residues. The CDR3 is CASSYVAGVGYGYTF. CDR3 in DNA: TGTGCCAGCAGTTACGTGGCAGGAGTAGGCTATGGCTACACCTTC.

This chain links TRBV5-4 with TRBJ1-1; possibly TRBD1 for D (5 bases). The CDR3 has 15 residues. The germline V gene has CDR1 SGHNT and CDR2 YYREEE (reference sequence). Trimming cost V 1 base and J 4 bases, with 14 bases left between them. The CDR3 region has the DNA TGTGCCAGCAGCTTGACGGGGGGTTGTGGCACTGAAGCTTTCTTT. This gives the protein CASSLTGGCGTEAFF.

This chain joins TRBV20-1 and TRBJ2-7; tentatively, D is TRBD2 (5 bases). Germline-derived CDR1 and CDR2 are DFQATT and SNEGSKA (reference sequence). The V and J ends lost 5 bases and 5 bases respectively, with 16 bases between them. The CDR3 spans 13 residues. The CDR3 coding sequence is TGCAGTGCTCCTACACTAGATGCAAACGAGCAGTACTTC. Translation gives CSAPTLDANEQYF.

This chain links TRBV28 with TRBJ1-2, with TRBD1 matching over 10 bases. The length of the CDR3 is 14 residues. Germline V gene sequence: CDR1 MDHEN, CDR2 SYDVKM. J gave up 8 bases and V 6 bases, and 9 bases lay outside the gene matches. The CDR3 loop is CASSPIGQGGGYTF. The CDR3 DNA sequence: TGTGCCAGCAGCCCCATCGGACAGGGGGGGGGCTACACCTTC.

The rearrangement uses TRBV11-2 and TRBJ1-1; D unresolved. The CDR3 runs 12 residues. Per germline, CDR1 SGHAT and CDR2 FQNNGV. Trimming pared 2 bases from V and 4 bases from J, leaving 5 bases between. This chain's CDR3 is CASSLSPTEAFF. The CDR3 coding sequence is TGTGCCAGCAGCTTATCCCCCACTGAAGCTTTCTTT.

The V call is TRBV7-2, the J call TRBJ2-3; weak D call: TRBD1 (6 bases). V was trimmed by 8 bases and J by 2 bases, leaving 20 bases between them. This CDR3 comprises 16 residues. CDR1 and CDR2 (germline): SGHTA, FQGNSA. The CDR3 DNA follows: TGTGCCAGCGGGCCTCTTGGGGGCGGCCCCACAGATACGCAGTATTTT. Protein product: CASGPLGGGPTDTQYF.

The gene calls are TRBV30 and TRBJ2-2; TRBD1 agrees at 8 bases. The CDR3 contains 14 residues. The J segment lost 4 bases and the V segment lost 8 bases, leaving 9 bases of the junction unmatched. Germline-derived CDR1 and CDR2 are GTSNPN and SVGIG (reference sequence). The CDR3 nucleotides are TGTGCCGGGAACAAAGGACAGGGCACCGGGGAGCTGTTTTTT. Protein product: CAGNKGQGTGELFF.